These 6 T cell receptor beta chains came from one sample sequenced in a study of cytomegalovirus exposure and HLA in healthy donors (dated by TCRdb to between 2016 and 2019). Library preparation was by the immunoSEQ multiplex PCR assay. TCRdb stores this immuneACCESS table with in-frame sequences only. Part of the clones is absent; in the studies checked, under half of the shortfall reflects unresolved V genes, and no reason is known for the rest. Within this sample are around 200,000 clones, with roughly 81% of them counted one time only. In total, the top ten clones hold around 1.2% of the sample. The specimen sequenced was PBMCs. Every receptor here comes from a woman aged 25-40 years in good health and CMV-seronegative.

The J gene is TRBJ1-6, the V gene TRBV2; perhaps TRBD1 as D (5 bases). The germline V gene encodes CDR1 SNHLY and CDR2 FYNNEI. Trimming left V 6 bases short and J 4 bases short, with 10 bases between. The CDR3 has 14 amino acids. DNA for the CDR3: TGTGCCAGCAGAGCTGACAGTTATAATTCACCCCTCCACTTT. Protein: CASRADSYNSPLHF.

The rearrangement links TRBV25-1 to TRBJ2-3; TRBD2 aligns across 8 bases. V lost 3 bases to trimming and J lost 8 bases; unmatched junction nucleotides: 7. Germline CDR1 reads MGHDK; CDR2 reads SYGVNS. The CDR3 extends over 14 amino acids. CDR3 in DNA: TGTGCCAGCAGTGATCCGGGGGGGAGGGTTACGCAGTATTTT. This sequence encodes CASSDPGGRVTQYF.

This clone has just a few counts. The chain joins TRBV5-6 to TRBJ1-5; no clear D gene. The CDR3 extends over 14 amino acids. V shed 1 base and J shed 7 bases, with 12 bases lying between them. Germline assignment: CDR1 SGHDT and CDR2 YYEEEE. The CDR3 nucleotides are TGTGCCAGCAGCTTGAATCTCGCGCGGCAGCCCCAGCATTTT. Its translation is CASSLNLARQPQHF.

This clone has more than one count but fewer than ten. The V call is TRBV4-2, the J call TRBJ1-2, with TRBD1 as a possible D gene (5 bases). Germline values: CDR1 LGHNA, CDR2 YNFKEQ. V was trimmed by 1 base and J by 7 bases, leaving 16 bases between them. The CDR3 extends over 15 amino acids. The CDR3 bases are TGTGCCAGCAGCCAAGGGGAGGGGAGAAACAGTGGCTACACCTTC. It specifies CASSQGEGRNSGYTF.

In its sample, this clone was seen once. The rearrangement links TRBV7-6 to TRBJ2-7; 7 positions match TRBD1. The CDR3 length is 14 residues. Germline CDR1 SGHVS, CDR2 FNYEAQ. The ends lost 5 bases at V and 0 bases at J; junction bases unmatched: 4. The CDR3 DNA reads as TGTGCCAGCAGCACAGGGGTCTCCTCCTACGAGCAGTACTTC. Amino acid sequence: CASSTGVSSYEQYF.

The chain is built from TRBV6-1 and TRBJ2-3; 8 bases are a match to TRBD2. The CDR3 runs 14 residues. V shed 5 bases, J shed 2 bases, and the junction held 3 bases outside the gene matches. Germline lookup yields CDR1 MNHNS and CDR2 SASEGT. CDR3: CASSREGFTDTQYF. CDR3 DNA sequence: TGTGCCAGCAGTCGGGAGGGGTTCACAGATACGCAGTATTTT.